The rows below give T cell receptor beta chains drawn from one sample of a study of human T cells and chemical hapten exposure. TCRdb processed the RACE reads anew with MiXCR; each CDR3 protein has one entry. The sample has over 85,000 distinct CDR3 sequences, roughly 12% seen once; the top ten hold roughly 2.1%. Sequences were derived from whole blood, sampled in connection with sensitization to the hapten diphenylcyclopropenone (DPC). Source of these receptors: a woman in her forties with alopecia areata. Some clones in this sample may be carry-over from other donors' samples. The CDR3 runs from the conserved cysteine through the conserved F or W. D genes are given only for firm matches. Size values are once, few and many counts, or a class for expanded clones, and some rows have none.

j_call v_call clone_size d_call cdr3_aa cdr3_nt
TRBJ2-7 TRBV27 many - CASSLGRGLNTYEQYF TGTGCCAGCAGCCTTGGGCGCGGACTAAATACCTACGAGCAGTACTTC
TRBJ2-3 TRBV18 - - CASSPFGGDTQYF TGTGCCAGCTCACCATTTGGAGGGGATACGCAGTATTTT
TRBJ2-1 TRBV10-3 many TRBD2 CAISEFLTLTSGRAGGDEQFF TGTGCCATCAGTGAGTTTTTAACTCTAACTAGCGGGAGGGCCGGCGGGGATGAGCAGTTCTTC
TRBJ1-1 TRBV10-3 - - CAINRAENTEAFF TGTGCCATCAACCGGGCTGAGAACACTGAAGCTTTCTTT
TRBJ2-5 TRBV19 few TRBD1 CASSGTDKETQYF TGTGCCAGTAGTGGGACAGACAAAGAGACCCAGTACTTC
TRBJ2-3 TRBV18 - - CASSPRTSTDTQYF TGTGCCAGCTCACCAAGGACTAGCACAGATACGCAGTATTTT
TRBJ2-7 TRBV27 - TRBD1 CASRTGTDPAYEQYF TGTGCCAGCAGGACCGGGACAGACCCTGCTTACGAGCAGTACTTC
TRBJ1-2 TRBV7-8 few TRBD1 CASSLGTGSGGYTF TGTGCCAGCAGCTTAGGGACAGGGAGTGGTGGCTACACCTTC
TRBJ2-2 TRBV7-9 - - CASSAVAGELFF TGTGCCAGCAGCGCAGTAGCCGGGGAGCTGTTTTTT
TRBJ1-6 TRBV5-5 few - CASSFSLDTAVHF TGTGCCAGCAGCTTTTCCCTAGACACGGCGGTCCACTTT
TRBJ2-7 TRBV28 few - CASSRRSEQYF TGTGCCAGCAGTCGCCGGTCCGAGCAGTACTTC
TRBJ2-3 TRBV27 few TRBD2 CASSLMLAEPTDTQYF TGTGCCAGCAGTTTAATGCTAGCGGAACCCACAGATACGCAGTATTTT
TRBJ1-4 TRBV4-3 - - CASSHGMGATNEKLFF TGCGCCAGCAGCCACGGGATGGGGGCGACTAATGAAAAACTGTTTTTT
TRBJ2-1 TRBV7-6 many TRBD1 CASSRFQGAFYNEQFF TGTGCCAGCAGCCGATTCCAGGGGGCTTTCTACAATGAGCAGTTCTTC
TRBJ1-2 TRBV7-9 few - CASSVTVNYGYTF TGTGCCAGCAGCGTGACAGTTAACTATGGCTACACCTTC
TRBJ2-4 TRBV6-5 few - CASSYSRANIQYF TGTGCCAGCAGTTACTCGAGAGCAAACATTCAGTACTTC
TRBJ1-5 TRBV6-2/TRBV6-3 - - CASSRSGGSASNQPQHF TGTGCCAGCAGTCGTTCCGGGGGCTCGGCGAGCAATCAGCCCCAGCATTTT